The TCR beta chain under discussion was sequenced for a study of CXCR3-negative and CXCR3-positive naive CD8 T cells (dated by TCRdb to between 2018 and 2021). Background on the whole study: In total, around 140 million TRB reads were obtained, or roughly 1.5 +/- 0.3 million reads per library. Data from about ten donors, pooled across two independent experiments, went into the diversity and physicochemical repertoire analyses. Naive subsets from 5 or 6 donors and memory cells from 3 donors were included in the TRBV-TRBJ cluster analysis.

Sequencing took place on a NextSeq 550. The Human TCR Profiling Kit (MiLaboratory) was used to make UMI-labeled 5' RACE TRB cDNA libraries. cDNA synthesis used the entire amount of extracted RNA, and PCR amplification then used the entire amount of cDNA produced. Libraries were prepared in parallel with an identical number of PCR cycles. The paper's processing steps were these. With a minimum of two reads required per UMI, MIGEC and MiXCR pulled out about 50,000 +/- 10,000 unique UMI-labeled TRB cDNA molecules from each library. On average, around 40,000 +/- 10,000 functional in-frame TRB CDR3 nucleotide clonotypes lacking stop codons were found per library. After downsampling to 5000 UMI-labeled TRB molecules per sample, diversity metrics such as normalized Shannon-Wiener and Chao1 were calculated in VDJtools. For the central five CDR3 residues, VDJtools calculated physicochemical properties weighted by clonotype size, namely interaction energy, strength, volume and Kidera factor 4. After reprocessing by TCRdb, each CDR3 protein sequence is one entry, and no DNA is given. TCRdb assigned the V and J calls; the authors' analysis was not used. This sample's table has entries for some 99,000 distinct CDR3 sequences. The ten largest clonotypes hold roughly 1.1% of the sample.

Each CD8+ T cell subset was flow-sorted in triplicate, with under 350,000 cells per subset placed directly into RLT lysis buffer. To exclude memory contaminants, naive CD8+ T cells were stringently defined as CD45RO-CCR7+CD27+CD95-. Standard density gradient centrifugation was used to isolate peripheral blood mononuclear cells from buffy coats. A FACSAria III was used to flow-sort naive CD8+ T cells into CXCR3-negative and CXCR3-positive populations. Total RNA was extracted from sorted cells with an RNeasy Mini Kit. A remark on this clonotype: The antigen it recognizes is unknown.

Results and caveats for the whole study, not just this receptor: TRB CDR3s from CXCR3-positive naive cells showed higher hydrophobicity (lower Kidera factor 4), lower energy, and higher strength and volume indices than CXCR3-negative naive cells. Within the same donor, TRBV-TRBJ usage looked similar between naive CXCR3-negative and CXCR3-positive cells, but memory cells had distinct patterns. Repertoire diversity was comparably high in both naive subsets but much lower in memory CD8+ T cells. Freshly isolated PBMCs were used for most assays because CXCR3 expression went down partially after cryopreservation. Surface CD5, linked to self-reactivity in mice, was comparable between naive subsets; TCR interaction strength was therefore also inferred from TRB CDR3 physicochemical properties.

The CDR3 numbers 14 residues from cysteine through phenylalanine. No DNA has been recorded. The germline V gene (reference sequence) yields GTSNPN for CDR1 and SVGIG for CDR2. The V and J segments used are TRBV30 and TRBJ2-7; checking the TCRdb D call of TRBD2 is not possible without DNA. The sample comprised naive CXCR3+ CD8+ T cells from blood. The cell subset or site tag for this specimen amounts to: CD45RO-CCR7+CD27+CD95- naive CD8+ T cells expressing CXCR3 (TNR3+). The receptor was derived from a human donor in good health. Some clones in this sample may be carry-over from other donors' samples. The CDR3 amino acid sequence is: CAWNRDSCSYEQYF. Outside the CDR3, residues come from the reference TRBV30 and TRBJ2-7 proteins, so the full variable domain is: SQTIHQWPATLVQPVGSPLSLECTVEGTSNPNLYWYRQAAGRGLQLLFYSVGIGQISSEVPQNLSASRPQDRQFILSSKKLLLSDSGFYLCAWNRDSCSYEQYFGPGTRLTVT.